The T cell receptor (beta chain) described here comes from a study of regulatory T cells in long-lasting Graves disease. Across the whole study: Freshly diagnosed Graves' patients had used antithyroid drugs for under 3 months.

This clonotype showed up just a few times. Its antigen is still unknown. Points from the study as a whole: Limited samples may have lowered accuracy.

Building of the TCR beta libraries involved iRepertoire HTBI primers and Arm-PCR of CDR3 regions. Each CDR3 protein is one row after TCRdb ran MiXCR on the multiplex PCR reads. The table shows over 300,000 distinct CDR3 sequences, with less than 20% occurring only once. Time point described: newly diagnosed GD, antithyroid drugs for less than 3 months. The TCR library was prepared using RNA isolated from PBMCs. Germline V gives CDR1 LNHDA, CDR2 SQIVND (reference sequence). The ends lost 6 bases at V and 6 bases at J; junction bases unmatched: 12. The CDR3 has 16 amino acids. The sample consisted of peripheral blood mononuclear cells (PBMCs), taken at new diagnosis, from a patient treated with antithyroid drugs. This sequence joins TRBV19 and TRBJ2-1; TRBD2 matches 9 bases. The source is a female donor with Graves disease. The CDR3 region has the DNA TGTGCCAGTAGAAAATCGGGGCTAGCGGGAAGCAATGAGCAGTTCTTC. Its translation is CASRKSGLAGSNEQFF.